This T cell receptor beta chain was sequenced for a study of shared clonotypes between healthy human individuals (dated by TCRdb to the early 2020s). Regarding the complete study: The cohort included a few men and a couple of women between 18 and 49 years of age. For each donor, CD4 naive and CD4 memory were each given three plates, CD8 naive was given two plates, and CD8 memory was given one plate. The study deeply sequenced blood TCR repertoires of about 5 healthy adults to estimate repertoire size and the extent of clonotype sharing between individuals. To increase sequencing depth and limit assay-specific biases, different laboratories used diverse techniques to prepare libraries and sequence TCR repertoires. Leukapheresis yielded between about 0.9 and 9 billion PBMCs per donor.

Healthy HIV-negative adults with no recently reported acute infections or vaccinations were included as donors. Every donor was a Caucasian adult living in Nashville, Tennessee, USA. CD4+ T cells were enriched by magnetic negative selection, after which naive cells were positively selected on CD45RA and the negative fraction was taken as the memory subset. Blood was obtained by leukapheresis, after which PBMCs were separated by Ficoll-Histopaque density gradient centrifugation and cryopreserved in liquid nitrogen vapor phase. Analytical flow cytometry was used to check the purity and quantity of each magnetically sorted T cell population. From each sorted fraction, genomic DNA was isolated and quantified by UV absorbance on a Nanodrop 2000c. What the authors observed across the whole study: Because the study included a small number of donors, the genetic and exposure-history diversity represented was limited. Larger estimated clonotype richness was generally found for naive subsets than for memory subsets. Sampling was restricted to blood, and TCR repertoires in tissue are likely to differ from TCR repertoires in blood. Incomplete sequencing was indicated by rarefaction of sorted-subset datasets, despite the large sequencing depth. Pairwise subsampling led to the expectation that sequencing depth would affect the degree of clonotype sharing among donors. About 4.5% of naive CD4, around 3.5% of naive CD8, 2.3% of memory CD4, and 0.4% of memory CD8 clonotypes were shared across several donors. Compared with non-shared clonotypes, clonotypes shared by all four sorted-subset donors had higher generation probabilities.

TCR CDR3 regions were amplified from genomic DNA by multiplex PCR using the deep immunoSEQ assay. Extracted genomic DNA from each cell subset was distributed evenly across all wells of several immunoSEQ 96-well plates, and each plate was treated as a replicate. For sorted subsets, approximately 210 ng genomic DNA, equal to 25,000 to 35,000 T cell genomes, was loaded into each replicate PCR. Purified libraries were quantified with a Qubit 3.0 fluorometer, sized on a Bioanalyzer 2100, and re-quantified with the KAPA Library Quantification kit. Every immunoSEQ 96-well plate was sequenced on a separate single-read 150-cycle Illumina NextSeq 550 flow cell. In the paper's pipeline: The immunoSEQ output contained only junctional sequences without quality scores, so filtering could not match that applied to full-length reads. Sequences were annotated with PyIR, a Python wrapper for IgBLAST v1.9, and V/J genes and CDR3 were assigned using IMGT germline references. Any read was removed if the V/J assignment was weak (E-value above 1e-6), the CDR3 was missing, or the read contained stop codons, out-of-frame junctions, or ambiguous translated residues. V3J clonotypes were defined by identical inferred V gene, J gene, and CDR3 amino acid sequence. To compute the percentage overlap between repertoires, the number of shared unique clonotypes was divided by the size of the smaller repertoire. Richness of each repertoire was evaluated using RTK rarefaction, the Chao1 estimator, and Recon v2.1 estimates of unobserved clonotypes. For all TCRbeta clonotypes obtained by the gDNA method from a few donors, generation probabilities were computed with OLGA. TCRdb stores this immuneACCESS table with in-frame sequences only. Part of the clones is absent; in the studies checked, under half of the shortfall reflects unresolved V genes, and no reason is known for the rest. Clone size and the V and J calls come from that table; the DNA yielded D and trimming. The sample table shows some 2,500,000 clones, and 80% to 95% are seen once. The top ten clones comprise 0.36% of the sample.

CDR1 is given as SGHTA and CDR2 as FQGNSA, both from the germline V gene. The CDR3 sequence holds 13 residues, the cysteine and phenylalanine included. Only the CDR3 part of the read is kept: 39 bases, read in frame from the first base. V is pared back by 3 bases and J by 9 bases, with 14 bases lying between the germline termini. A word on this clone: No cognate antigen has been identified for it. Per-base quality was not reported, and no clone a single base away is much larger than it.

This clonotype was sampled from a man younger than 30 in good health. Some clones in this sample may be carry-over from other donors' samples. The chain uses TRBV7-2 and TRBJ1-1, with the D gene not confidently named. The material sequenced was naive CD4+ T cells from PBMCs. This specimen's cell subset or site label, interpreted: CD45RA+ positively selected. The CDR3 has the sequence CASSLVALGKAFF. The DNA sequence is TGTGCCAGCAGCTTGGTCGCCCTCGGGAAAGCTTTCTTT.